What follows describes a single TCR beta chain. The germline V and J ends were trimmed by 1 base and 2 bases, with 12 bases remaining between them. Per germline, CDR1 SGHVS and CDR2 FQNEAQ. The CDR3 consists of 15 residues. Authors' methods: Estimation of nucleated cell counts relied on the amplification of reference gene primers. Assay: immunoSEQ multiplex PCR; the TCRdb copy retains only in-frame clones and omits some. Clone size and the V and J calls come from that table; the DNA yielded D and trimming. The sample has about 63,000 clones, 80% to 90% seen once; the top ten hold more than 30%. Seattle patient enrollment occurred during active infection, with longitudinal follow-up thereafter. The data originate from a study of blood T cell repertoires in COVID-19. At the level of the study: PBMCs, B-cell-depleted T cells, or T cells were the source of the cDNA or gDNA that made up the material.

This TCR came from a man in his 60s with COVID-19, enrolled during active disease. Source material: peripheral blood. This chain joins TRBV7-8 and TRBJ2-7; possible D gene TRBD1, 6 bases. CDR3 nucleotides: TGTGCCAGCAGCTTAGTGGCAGGGGCCCCCTACGAGCAGTACTTC. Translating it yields CASSLVAGAPYEQYF. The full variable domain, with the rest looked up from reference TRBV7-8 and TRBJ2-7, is GAGVSQSPRYKVAKRGQDVALRCDPISGHVSLFWYQQALGQGPEFLTYFQNEAQLDKSGLPSDRFFAERPEGSVSTLKIQRTQQEDSAVYLCASSLVAGAPYEQYFGPGTRLTVT.